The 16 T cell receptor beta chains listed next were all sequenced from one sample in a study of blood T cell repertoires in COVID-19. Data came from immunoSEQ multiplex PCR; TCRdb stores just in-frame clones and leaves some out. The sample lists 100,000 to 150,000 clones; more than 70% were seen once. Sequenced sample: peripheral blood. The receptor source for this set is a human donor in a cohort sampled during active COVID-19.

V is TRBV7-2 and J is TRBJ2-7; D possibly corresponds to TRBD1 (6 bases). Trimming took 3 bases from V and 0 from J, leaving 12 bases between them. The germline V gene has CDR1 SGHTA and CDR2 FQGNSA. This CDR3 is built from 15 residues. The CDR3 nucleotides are TGTGCCAGCAGCTTTCCCCGGGACACCTCCTACGAGCAGTACTTC. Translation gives CASSFPRDTSYEQYF.

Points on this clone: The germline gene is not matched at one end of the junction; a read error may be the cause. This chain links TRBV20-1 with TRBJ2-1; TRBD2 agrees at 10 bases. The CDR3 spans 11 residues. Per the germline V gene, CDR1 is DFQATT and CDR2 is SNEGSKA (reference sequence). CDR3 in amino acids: CSAKSGRATVF. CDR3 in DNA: TGCAGTGCTAAAAGCGGGAGGGCTACGGTCTTC.

The CDR3 is CASSQQPENTIYF. CDR3 nucleotides: TGTGCCAGCAGTCAGCAACCTGAAAACACCATATATTTT. This chain joins TRBV6-6 and TRBJ1-3; D is uncertain. The CDR3 covers 13 residues. Germline CDR1 and CDR2: MNHNY and SVGAGI (reference sequence). V was clipped by 5 bases and J by 6 bases, with 11 bases between them.

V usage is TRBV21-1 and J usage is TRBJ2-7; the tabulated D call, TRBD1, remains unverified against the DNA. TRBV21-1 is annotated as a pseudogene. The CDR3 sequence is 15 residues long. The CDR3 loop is CASSKEGQGSHEQYF. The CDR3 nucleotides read TGTGCCAGCAGCAAAGAAGGACAGGGGTCCCACGAGCAGTACTTC.

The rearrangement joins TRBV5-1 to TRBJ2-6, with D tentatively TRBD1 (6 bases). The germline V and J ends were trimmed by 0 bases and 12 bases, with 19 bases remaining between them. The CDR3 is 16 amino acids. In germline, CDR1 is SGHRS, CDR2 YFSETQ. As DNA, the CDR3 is TGCGCCAGCAGCTTGGAGGGGGTCTCTTCGGCTGCCGTCCTGACTTTC. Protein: CASSLEGVSSAAVLTF.

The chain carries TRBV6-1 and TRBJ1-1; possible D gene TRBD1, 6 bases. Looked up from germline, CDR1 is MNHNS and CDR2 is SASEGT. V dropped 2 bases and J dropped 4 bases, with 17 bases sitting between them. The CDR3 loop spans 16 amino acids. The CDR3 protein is CASSERRGGGGTEAFF. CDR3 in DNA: TGTGCCAGCAGTGAAAGGAGGGGGGGAGGAGGCACTGAAGCTTTCTTT.

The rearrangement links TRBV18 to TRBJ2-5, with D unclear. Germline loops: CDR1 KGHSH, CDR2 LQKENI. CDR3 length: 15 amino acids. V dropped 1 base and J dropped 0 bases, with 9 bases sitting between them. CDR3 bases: TGTGCCAGCTCACCACTTTTTGGCTACCAAGAGACCCAGTACTTC. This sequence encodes CASSPLFGYQETQYF.

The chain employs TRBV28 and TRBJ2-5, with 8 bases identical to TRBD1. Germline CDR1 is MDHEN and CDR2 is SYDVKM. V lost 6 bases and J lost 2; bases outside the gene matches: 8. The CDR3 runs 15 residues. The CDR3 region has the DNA TGTGCCAGCAGACCCAGACAGGGGAGGCAAGAGACCCAGTACTTC. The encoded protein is CASRPRQGRQETQYF.

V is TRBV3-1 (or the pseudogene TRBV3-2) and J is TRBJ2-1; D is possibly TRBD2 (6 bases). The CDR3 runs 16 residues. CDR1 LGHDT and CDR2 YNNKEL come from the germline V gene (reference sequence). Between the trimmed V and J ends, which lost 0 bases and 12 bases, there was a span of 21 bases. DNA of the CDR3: TGTGCCAGCAGCCAAGAGGGTGGGGGGTTAGGTCTGTTGCAGTTCTTC. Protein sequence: CASSQEGGGLGLLQFF.

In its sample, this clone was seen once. In DNA form, the CDR3 reads TGCGCCAGCAGCCAAGATGCGGGGAACACAGATACGCAGTATTTT. Residues: CASSQDAGNTDTQYF. V usage is TRBV4-1 and J usage is TRBJ2-3; D is possibly TRBD2 (6 bases). The length of the CDR3 is 15 residues. Germline V gene data show CDR1 as MGHRA and CDR2 as YSYEKL. The V end was cut by 0 bases, the J end by 2 bases, with 9 bases between.

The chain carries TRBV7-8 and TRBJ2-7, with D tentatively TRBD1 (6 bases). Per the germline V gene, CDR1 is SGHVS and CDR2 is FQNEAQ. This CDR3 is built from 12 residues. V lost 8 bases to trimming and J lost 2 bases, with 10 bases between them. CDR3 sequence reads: CASGGQTYEQYF. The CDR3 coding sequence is TGTGCCAGCGGCGGACAGACCTACGAGCAGTACTTC.

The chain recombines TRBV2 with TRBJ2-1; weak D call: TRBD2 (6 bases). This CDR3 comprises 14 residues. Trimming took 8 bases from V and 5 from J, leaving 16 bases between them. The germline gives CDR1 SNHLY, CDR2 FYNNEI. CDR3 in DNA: TGTGCCAGCGGGAGGAGGGAACACGACAATGAGCAGTTCTTC. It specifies CASGRREHDNEQFF.

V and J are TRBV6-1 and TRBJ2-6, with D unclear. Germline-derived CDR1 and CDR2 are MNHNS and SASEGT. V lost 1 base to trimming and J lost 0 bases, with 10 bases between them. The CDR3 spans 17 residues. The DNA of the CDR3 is TGTGCCAGCAGTGAAGGTCATAGCCTCTCTGGGGCCAACGTCCTGACTTTC. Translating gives CASSEGHSLSGANVLTF.

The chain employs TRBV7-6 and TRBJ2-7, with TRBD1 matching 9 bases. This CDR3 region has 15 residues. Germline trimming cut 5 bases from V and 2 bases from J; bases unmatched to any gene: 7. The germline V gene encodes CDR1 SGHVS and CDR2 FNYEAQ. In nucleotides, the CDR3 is TGTGCCAGCAGCGAACGGGACAGGGACGCCTACGAGCAGTACTTC. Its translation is CASSERDRDAYEQYF.

CDR3 nucleotide sequence: TGCGCCAGCAGCCAAGATGGCGGGGGCTTCGGCACCGGGGAGCTGTTTTTT. Protein sequence: CASSQDGGGFGTGELFF. The chain links TRBV4-1 to TRBJ2-2; D perhaps matches TRBD2 (7 bases). V dropped 0 bases and J dropped 4 bases, with 15 bases sitting between them. Germline V gene lookup returns CDR1 MGHRA and CDR2 YSYEKL. The CDR3 contains 17 residues.

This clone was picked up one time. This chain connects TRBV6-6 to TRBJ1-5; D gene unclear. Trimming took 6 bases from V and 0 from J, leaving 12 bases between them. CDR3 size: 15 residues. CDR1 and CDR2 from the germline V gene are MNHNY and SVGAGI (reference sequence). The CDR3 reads CASSRGTNSNQPQHF. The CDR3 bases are TGTGCCAGCAGCCGAGGTACTAATAGCAATCAGCCCCAGCATTTT.